The entry below gives a single T cell receptor (beta chain) sequence along with its context. V dropped 5 bases and J dropped 4 bases, with 14 bases sitting between them. The CDR3 runs 14 residues. Germline V gene data show CDR1 as MNHEY and CDR2 as SMNVEV (reference sequence). This specimen comes from a study of radiotherapy plus CTLA-4 blockade in lung cancer. Sequenced by immunoSEQ multiplex PCR; TCRdb stores in-frame clones only, minus some. The table has roughly 90,000 clones, 60% to 85% seen once. Ipilimumab CTLA-4 blockade and focal radiation were given to patients with chemo-refractory metastatic non-small-cell lung cancer.

This chain joins TRBV27 and TRBJ1-2, with D perhaps matching TRBD1 (6 bases). The clonotype comes from a human donor with non-small cell lung cancer who had a partial response to radiotherapy plus ipilimumab. Some clones in this sample may be carry-over from other donors' samples. The sample was peripheral blood, taken from a patient treated with radiotherapy plus ipilimumab. The CDR3 here is CASSPNRVGYGYTF. CDR3 nucleotides: TGTGCCAGCAGTCCCAACAGGGTTGGCTATGGCTACACCTTC.